Listed below are T cell receptor beta chains from one sample, sequenced in a study of blood T cell repertoires in COVID-19. The data were produced by immunoSEQ multiplex PCR, yet TCRdb's version contains in-frame clones alone and is incomplete. Of 200,000 to 250,000 clones in the sample, roughly 80% were seen once. The specimen sequenced was peripheral blood. These receptors were taken from a woman between 18 and 30 years old with acute or convalescent COVID-19. Both conserved end residues are part of each CDR3. The D gene is left open where the match is weak. A clone size is listed for some rows: how often the clone was seen (once, few, many), or a class if it is expanded.

clone_size	j_call	v_call	d_call	cdr3_aa	cdr3_nt
NA	TRBJ1-1	TRBV27	NA	CASSSAGYLNTEAFF	TGTGCCAGCAGTTCGGCAGGTTACTTGAACACTGAAGCTTTCTTT
NA	TRBJ2-5	TRBV15	NA	CATSRDRGSSRETQYF	TGTGCCACCAGCAGAGATAGGGGCTCCAGTAGGGAGACCCAGTACTTC
NA	TRBJ2-3	TRBV5-8	TRBD1	CASSPGQGGTDTQYF	TGTGCCAGCAGCCCGGGACAGGGCGGCACAGATACGCAGTATTTT
NA	TRBJ2-3	TRBV18	NA	CASSTGQLNTDTQYF	TGTGCCAGCTCAACCGGACAGTTAAACACAGATACGCAGTATTTT
NA	TRBJ2-5	TRBV15	NA	CATSRRTSEETQYF	TGTGCCACCAGCCGCCGGACATCCGAAGAGACCCAGTACTTC
few	TRBJ2-7	TRBV7-2	NA	CASSLGLTSYEQYF	TGTGCCAGCAGCTTGGGGCTGACCTCCTACGAGCAGTACTTC
NA	TRBJ1-1	TRBV21-1	NA	CAASGQGAGNTEAFF	TGTGCCGCGTCAGGACAGGGGGCAGGCAATACTGAAGCTTTCTTT
few	TRBJ2-3	TRBV18	TRBD2	CASSRGLASTDTQYF	TGTGCCAGCTCACGCGGACTAGCGAGCACAGATACGCAGTATTTT
NA	TRBJ2-1	TRBV6-1	NA	CASSESMWGHPEQFF	TGTGCCAGCAGTGAATCAATGTGGGGGCACCCTGAGCAGTTCTTC
NA	TRBJ2-1	TRBV29-1	TRBD2	CSVEDPTSGRNEQFF	TGCAGCGTTGAAGATCCGACTAGCGGGAGGAATGAGCAGTTCTTC
NA	TRBJ2-5	TRBV7-9	TRBD2	CASSLPLVAGVETQYF	TGTGCCAGCAGCCTCCCGTTGGTAGCGGGAGTAGAGACCCAGTACTTC
once	TRBJ2-1	TRBV9	NA	CASSVSVRSDEQFF	TGTGCCAGCAGCGTATCCGTCCGGAGTGATGAGCAGTTCTTC
NA	TRBJ1-5	TRBV28	NA	CASSLSYQPQHF	TGTGCCAGCAGTTTGTCATATCAGCCCCAGCATTTT
NA	TRBJ2-1	TRBV28	TRBD2	CASSQSGTGLNNEQFF	TGTGCCAGCAGTCAATCCGGGACGGGACTAAACAATGAGCAGTTCTTC
NA	TRBJ2-3	TRBV19	TRBD2	CASSIGTTYTDTQYF	TGTGCCAGTAGTATTGGGACTACTTACACAGATACGCAGTATTTT
NA	TRBJ1-4	TRBV19	NA	CASSIIAGATNEKLFF	TGTGCCAGTAGTATTATCGCAGGGGCAACTAATGAAAAACTGTTTTTT
once	TRBJ2-1	TRBV10-3	TRBD2	CAISAPGTSDLEGVYNEQFF	TGTGCCATCAGTGCCCCCGGGACTAGCGACCTAGAGGGGGTCTACAATGAGCAGTTCTTC
NA	TRBJ1-3	TRBV15	NA	CATSREQSGNTIYF	TGTGCCACCAGCAGGGAACAGTCTGGAAACACCATATATTTT
NA	TRBJ2-1	TRBV5-6	TRBD2	CASSLVGGLAVAYNEQFF	TGTGCCAGCAGCTTGGTGGGAGGGCTAGCGGTCGCCTACAATGAGCAGTTCTTC
NA	TRBJ2-6	TRBV5-6	NA	CASSPFTGANVLTF	TGTGCCAGCAGCCCATTCACTGGGGCCAACGTCCTGACTTTC
NA	TRBJ2-5	TRBV6-2/TRBV6-3	NA	CASSPGVSDQETQYF	TGTGCCAGCAGCCCAGGAGTCTCCGACCAAGAGACCCAGTACTTC
NA	TRBJ2-3	TRBV7-6	TRBD1	CASSWRTGATDTQYF	TGTGCCAGCAGCTGGAGGACAGGGGCAACAGATACGCAGTATTTT
NA	TRBJ2-7	TRBV27	NA	CASSLRRDYEQYF	TGTGCCAGCAGTTTGAGGCGGGACTACGAGCAGTACTTC
NA	TRBJ2-7	TRBV11-2	TRBD1	CASSLGGFRTGVTYEQYF	TGTGCCAGCAGCTTAGGCGGATTTCGGACAGGGGTTACCTACGAGCAGTACTTC
NA	TRBJ1-3	TRBV5-1	NA	CASSSTGSSGNTIYF	TGCGCCAGCAGCTCTACAGGGAGCTCTGGAAACACCATATATTTT
NA	TRBJ1-2	TRBV15	TRBD1	CATSRDAGGFNYGYTF	TGTGCCACCAGCAGAGATGCAGGGGGATTTAACTATGGCTACACCTTC
NA	TRBJ1-1	TRBV6-5	TRBD1	CASSYLRGRKVTEAFF	TGTGCCAGCAGTTACCTAAGGGGGCGGAAGGTGACTGAAGCTTTCTTT
NA	TRBJ1-4	TRBV11-2	NA	CASSLGGAGREKLFF	TGTGCCAGCAGCTTAGGCGGGGCAGGGAGAGAAAAACTGTTTTTT
NA	TRBJ2-3	TRBV28	TRBD2	CASSLGLAADTQYF	TGTGCCAGCAGTTTGGGACTAGCTGCAGATACGCAGTATTTT
NA	TRBJ2-7	TRBV2	TRBD1	CASSEETGRTYEQYF	TGTGCCAGCAGTGAGGAGACAGGGCGAACCTACGAGCAGTACTTC
NA	TRBJ2-3	TRBV14	TRBD2	CASSHIAGGPDTQYF	TGTGCCAGCAGCCACATAGCGGGAGGGCCCGATACGCAGTATTTT
NA	TRBJ1-2	TRBV11-2	NA	CASSLLADYRVRYGYTF	TGTGCCAGCAGCCTCCTAGCCGACTACAGGGTTCGGTATGGCTACACCTTC
NA	TRBJ2-5	TRBV7-2	NA	CASSNQQGLQETQYF	TGTGCCAGCAGTAATCAACAGGGATTACAAGAGACCCAGTACTTC
NA	TRBJ2-1	TRBV30	TRBD1	CAWSTGPLNEQFF	TGTGCCTGGTCGACAGGGCCTCTGAATGAGCAGTTCTTC
NA	TRBJ2-3	TRBV13	TRBD1	CASSHQSGQGSTDTQYF	TGTGCCAGCAGCCATCAAAGCGGACAGGGGAGCACAGATACGCAGTATTTT
NA	TRBJ2-7	TRBV7-6	NA	CASVGSYEQYF	TGTGCCAGCGTCGGGTCCTACGAGCAGTACTTC
few	TRBJ2-2	TRBV6-2/TRBV6-3	NA	CASSYAPNRALNTGELFF	TGTGCCAGCAGTTACGCTCCAAACAGGGCCCTGAACACCGGGGAGCTGTTTTTT
few	TRBJ1-6	TRBV12-3/TRBV12-4	NA	CASSFTDSPLHF	TGTGCCAGCAGTTTTACGGATTCACCCCTCCACTTT
NA	TRBJ2-7	TRBV2	TRBD2	CASIVGLAGLMTFYEQYF	TGTGCCAGCATCGTAGGGCTAGCGGGACTTATGACTTTCTACGAGCAGTACTTC
NA	TRBJ1-2	TRBV27	NA	CASSFSRGGERMSGYTF	TGTGCCAGCAGTTTCTCCAGGGGTGGGGAGCGAATGTCTGGCTACACCTTC
NA	TRBJ1-2	TRBV7-3	TRBD1	CASSPDRDYGYTF	TGTGCCAGCAGCCCGGACAGGGACTATGGCTACACCTTC
NA	TRBJ2-1	TRBV4-3	TRBD2	CASSEDASGASLGNEQFF	TGCGCCAGCAGCGAAGACGCTAGCGGGGCCTCCCTGGGGAATGAGCAGTTCTTC
NA	TRBJ2-7	TRBV9	TRBD2	CASSVATSGYEQYF	TGTGCCAGCAGCGTAGCGACTAGCGGCTACGAGCAGTACTTC
once	TRBJ1-3	TRBV4-3	TRBD1	CASSQESIGGGTGNTIYF	TGCGCCAGCAGCCAAGAAAGTATCGGAGGGGGCACTGGAAACACCATATATTTT
NA	TRBJ2-1	TRBV10-3	TRBD2	CAISDLVGTSGYNEQFF	TGTGCCATCAGTGATTTGGTTGGGACTAGCGGATACAATGAGCAGTTCTTC
NA	TRBJ2-2	TRBV19	TRBD1	CASSIGTGLTGELFF	TGTGCCAGTAGTATTGGGACAGGATTGACCGGGGAGCTGTTTTTT
NA	TRBJ2-2	TRBV6-2/TRBV6-3	NA	CASSYLAAANTGELFF	TGTGCCAGCAGTTACCTAGCAGCCGCGAACACCGGGGAGCTGTTTTTT
NA	TRBJ2-3	TRBV5-1	NA	CATRLGAGILTDTQYF	TGCGCCACCCGACTAGGAGCCGGCATACTCACAGATACGCAGTATTTT
NA	TRBJ2-1	TRBV19	TRBD2	CASNGLAGGNPYNEQFF	TGTGCCAGTAATGGACTAGCGGGAGGGAACCCCTACAATGAGCAGTTCTTC
NA	TRBJ1-2	TRBV12-5	TRBD1	CASGLGQGGGGYTF	TGTGCTAGTGGTTTGGGACAGGGTGGCGGTGGCTACACCTTC
NA	TRBJ2-2	TRBV6-4	NA	CASMSGLGTGELFF	TGTGCCAGCATGAGCGGTTTAGGCACCGGGGAGCTGTTTTTT
NA	TRBJ2-1	TRBV30	TRBD2	CAWDLAGEYEQFF	TGTGCCTGGGACCTAGCGGGAGAGTATGAGCAGTTCTTC
NA	TRBJ1-2	TRBV2	NA	CASRTDLNYGYTF	TGTGCCAGCCGGACAGACCTTAACTATGGCTACACCTTC
NA	TRBJ2-1	TRBV13	TRBD2	CASSRAGGDATGINEQFF	TGTGCCAGCAGCCGTGCGGGGGGTGATGCAACGGGTATCAATGAGCAGTTCTTC
NA	TRBJ1-1	TRBV6-5	TRBD1	CASRQGRTEAFF	TGTGCCAGCAGACAGGGGAGGACTGAAGCTTTCTTT